The rows below give T cell receptor beta chains drawn from one sample of a study of cytomegalovirus exposure and HLA in healthy donors. Produced via immunoSEQ multiplex PCR; TCRdb's table is partial and in-frame only. The sample includes 150,000 to 200,000 clones, 75% to 90% of them seen just once. Sequencing used PBMCs. These receptors originate from a man aged 40-49 years in good health and CMV-seropositive. CDR3s include the opening cysteine and the closing phenylalanine or tryptophan. Each record gives: clone size, V gene, D gene, J gene, CDR3 protein, CDR3 DNA. A D gene is named only where the DNA matches it firmly. Clone size is not always given. Where it is, it says once, few, many or a class for expanded clones.

>-|TRBV5-1|-|TRBJ1-1
CASSFEGSGPEEAFF
TGCGCCAGCAGCTTCGAGGGAAGCGGCCCTGAGGAAGCTTTCTTT
>-|TRBV29-1|TRBD1|TRBJ1-1
CSVEGRGQGEAFF
TGCAGCGTTGAGGGCAGGGGGCAGGGTGAAGCTTTCTTT
>few|TRBV10-3|TRBD1|TRBJ2-3
CAIMGDRGADTQYF
TGTGCCATCATGGGGGACAGGGGGGCAGATACGCAGTATTTT
>-|TRBV5-4|TRBD1|TRBJ1-1
CASSTRTGGNTEAFF
TGTGCCAGCAGCACCCGGACAGGGGGCAACACTGAAGCTTTCTTT
>few|TRBV7-9|TRBD1|TRBJ1-2
CASSVPGQVSYGYTF
TGTGCCAGCAGCGTACCGGGACAGGTTAGCTATGGCTACACCTTC
>-|TRBV25-1|TRBD1|TRBJ1-2
CATLPQGALNYGYTF
TGTGCCACCTTACCCCAGGGGGCGCTTAACTATGGCTACACCTTC
>-|TRBV9|-|TRBJ1-1
CASSVESPRTAGDTEAFF
TGTGCCAGCAGCGTAGAGAGCCCTCGGACAGCCGGGGACACTGAAGCTTTCTTT
>-|TRBV7-8|TRBD2|TRBJ2-7
CASSLVPSGYEQYF
TGTGCCAGCAGCTTAGTTCCTAGCGGGTACGAGCAGTACTTC
>-|TRBV27|TRBD1|TRBJ2-7
CASRQGAREQYF
TGTGCCAGCCGACAGGGGGCCCGCGAGCAGTACTTC
>-|TRBV2|-|TRBJ2-5
CASRNHGQETQYF
TGTGCCAGCCGAAACCACGGCCAAGAGACCCAGTACTTC
>-|TRBV2|-|TRBJ2-7
CATRWGGGEQYF
TGTGCCACGAGGTGGGGAGGCGGCGAGCAGTACTTC
>-|TRBV14|-|TRBJ2-4
CASSRAGAAKNIQYF
TGTGCCAGCAGCCGGGCGGGGGCCGCCAAAAACATTCAGTACTTC
>-|TRBV29-1|TRBD1|TRBJ1-5
CSEWTGAHDVSNQPQHF
TGCAGCGAGTGGACAGGGGCCCACGACGTGAGCAATCAGCCCCAGCATTTT
>-|TRBV11-2|-|TRBJ1-4
CASSLVSEKLFF
TGTGCCAGCAGCTTAGTCAGTGAAAAACTGTTTTTT
>few|TRBV4-3|-|TRBJ1-1
CASSQPGTNTEAFF
TGCGCCAGCAGCCAACCAGGTACGAACACTGAAGCTTTCTTT
>once|TRBV9|TRBD1|TRBJ2-3
CASSVGGQGADTQYF
TGTGCCAGCAGCGTTGGAGGACAGGGGGCAGATACGCAGTATTTT
>-|TRBV27|TRBD2|TRBJ2-7
CASGAGGYYEQYF
TGTGCCAGTGGAGCGGGGGGGTACTACGAGCAGTACTTC
>-|TRBV7-2|TRBD1|TRBJ2-5
CASQAGQGVETQYF
TGTGCCAGTCAGGCGGGACAGGGAGTGGAGACCCAGTACTTC
>-|TRBV5-6|TRBD1|TRBJ1-4
CASSLGTGRENEKLFF
TGTGCCAGCAGCTTGGGGACAGGGAGGGAGAATGAAAAACTGTTTTTT
>few|TRBV27|-|TRBJ2-5
CASSLGGAAKQETQYF
TGTGCCAGCAGTTTAGGGGGGGCAGCAAAACAAGAGACCCAGTACTTC
>-|TRBV2|-|TRBJ1-2
CASLGLPATGYTF
TGTGCCAGTCTGGGACTCCCCGCCACCGGCTACACCTTC
>-|TRBV6-6|-|TRBJ2-7
CASAGSSYEQYF
TGTGCCAGCGCGGGGAGTTCCTACGAGCAGTACTTC